The rows below give T cell receptor beta chains drawn from one sample of a study of T cells after yellow fever vaccination. TCRdb itself ran the 5' RACE reads through MiXCR, one entry per CDR3 protein. This table has hundreds of thousands of distinct CDR3 sequences, less than 20% appearing once. The sample in question was PBMCs, obtained less than 6 days after the first yellow fever vaccination. Receptors were obtained from a man aged 18 to 30 who received the YFV17D yellow fever vaccine. Each CDR3 is given with its conserved first and last residue. The order of the fields is clone size, D gene, V gene, J gene, CDR3 length, CDR3 DNA, CDR3 protein. D genes are given only for firm matches. Expanded clones get a size class; other rows say once, few or many, or leave the size out.

few,NA,TRBV18,TRBJ2-2,13,TGTGCCAGCTCCTACAGGGAGGACGGGGAGCTGTTTTTT,CASSYREDGELFF
NA,TRBD2,TRBV7-8,TRBJ2-5,17,TGTGCCAGCAGCTTAGCGGCTTGGGCTAGCGGGCAAGAGACCCAGTACTTC,CASSLAAWASGQETQYF
few,TRBD1,TRBV6-5,TRBJ1-6,16,TGTGCCAGCAGTTCCCCCGGACAGGGTGAGAATTCACCCCTCCACTTT,CASSSPGQGENSPLHF
few,NA,TRBV19,TRBJ1-1,14,TGTGCCAGTAGTCCTCGTCCGGGAGGGACTGAAGCTTTCTTT,CASSPRPGGTEAFF
NA,NA,TRBV6-5,TRBJ1-2,13,TGTGCCAGCAGTACTTCTCTCTCGAAGGGAAACACCTTC,CASSTSLSKGNTF
few,TRBD2,TRBV6-1,TRBJ2-4,19,TGTGCCAGCAGTCGAGGCCTGACTAGCGGGGCACTAGCCAAAAACATTCAGTACTTC,CASSRGLTSGALAKNIQYF
NA,NA,TRBV24-1,TRBJ1-2,11,TGTGCCACCAGTGAAGGGCGGAGCTACACCTTC,CATSEGRSYTF
many,NA,TRBV12-3/TRBV12-4,TRBJ2-1,17,TGTGCCAGCAGTTTAGCTCTCAACAGGCGCTCCTACAATGAGCAGTTCTTC,CASSLALNRRSYNEQFF
NA,NA,TRBV30,TRBJ1-5,14,TGTGCCTGGAGCGGGGGACGGGGAAATCAGCCCCAGCATTTT,CAWSGGRGNQPQHF
few,NA,TRBV5-6,TRBJ2-1,13,TGTGCCAGCGTCAGGAGCTCCTACAATGAGCAGTTCTTC,CASVRSSYNEQFF
few,NA,TRBV9,TRBJ2-2,12,TGTGCCAGCAGCGTAATTTCCGGGGAGCTGTTTTTT,CASSVISGELFF
NA,NA,TRBV6-5,TRBJ2-3,13,TGTGCCAGCAATTACGGGGGCGCGAATACGCAGTATTTT,CASNYGGANTQYF
NA,NA,TRBV5-1,TRBJ2-7,14,TGCGCCAGCAGATCACCAGGAGAATCCTACGAGCAGTACTTC,CASRSPGESYEQYF
once,NA,TRBV6-1,TRBJ2-3,13,TGTGCCAGCAGTGGAGGGGCCGCCGATACGCAGTATTTT,CASSGGAADTQYF
few,NA,TRBV4-3,TRBJ2-3,13,TGCGCCAGCAGCCAGACTAGTGCAGATACGCAGTATTTT,CASSQTSADTQYF
few,NA,TRBV6-2/TRBV6-3,TRBJ1-2,13,TGTGCCAGTGGGAGGGCTGGATCGGGTGGCTACACCTTC,CASGRAGSGGYTF
NA,NA,TRBV5-5,TRBJ2-1,14,TGTGCCAGCAGCTTAACACAGGGCTACAATGAGCAGTTCTTC,CASSLTQGYNEQFF
NA,NA,TRBV28,TRBJ1-5,14,TGTGCCAGCAGGTTGCCGGTACCCAATCAGCCCCAGCATTTT,CASRLPVPNQPQHF
NA,TRBD2,TRBV13,TRBJ2-5,16,TGTGCCAGCAGCTTAGGAGCGGGGGGAAACCAAGAGACCCAGTACTTC,CASSLGAGGNQETQYF
few,TRBD1,TRBV12-3/TRBV12-4,TRBJ2-7,13,TGTGCCAGCAGTCGGACAGGAGCCTACGAGCAGTACTTC,CASSRTGAYEQYF
few,TRBD1,TRBV28,TRBJ1-6,20,TGTGCCAGCAGTCCTCCACGGGACAGGGGAATCAGCTCCTATAATTCACCCCTCCACTTT,CASSPPRDRGISSYNSPLHF
few,TRBD2,TRBV7-9,TRBJ2-7,13,TGTGCCAGCAGCTTACGGACTAGCGTCGAGCAGTACTTC,CASSLRTSVEQYF
many,TRBD1,TRBV5-1,TRBJ2-2,16,TGCGCCAGCAGCGATGACAGGGGGCCGTACACCGGGGAGCTGTTTTTT,CASSDDRGPYTGELFF
few,NA,TRBV29-1,TRBJ2-1,17,TGCAGCGTTGTTTCCCCTATACAGGGCCGCTCCTACAATGAGCAGTTCTTC,CSVVSPIQGRSYNEQFF